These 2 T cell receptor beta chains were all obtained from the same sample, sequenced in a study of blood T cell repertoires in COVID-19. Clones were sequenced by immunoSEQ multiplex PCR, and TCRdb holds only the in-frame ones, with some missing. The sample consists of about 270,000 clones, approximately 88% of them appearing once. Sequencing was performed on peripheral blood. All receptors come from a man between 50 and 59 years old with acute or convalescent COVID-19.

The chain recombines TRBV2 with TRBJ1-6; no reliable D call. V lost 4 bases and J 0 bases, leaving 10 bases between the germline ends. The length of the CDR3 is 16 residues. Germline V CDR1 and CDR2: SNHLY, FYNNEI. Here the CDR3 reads CASSGQFTSYNSPLHF. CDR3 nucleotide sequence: TGTGCCAGCAGTGGGCAGTTCACCTCCTATAATTCACCCCTCCACTTT.

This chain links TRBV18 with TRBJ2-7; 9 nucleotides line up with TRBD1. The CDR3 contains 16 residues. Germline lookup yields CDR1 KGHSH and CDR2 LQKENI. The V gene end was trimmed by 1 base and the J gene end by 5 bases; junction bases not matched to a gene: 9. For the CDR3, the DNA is TGTGCCAGCTCACCACTAGGACAGGGGAATCGGGACGAGCAGTACTTC. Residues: CASSPLGQGNRDEQYF.